This T cell receptor (beta chain) was sequenced during a study of cytomegalovirus exposure and HLA in healthy donors. This CDR3 contains 18 residues. Germline lookup yields CDR1 SGHVS and CDR2 FNYEAQ. Trimming cost V 7 bases and J 1 base; bases outside gene matches: 16. On this clone itself: Its antigen is undetermined.

PCR involved 60 Vbeta and 13 Jbeta primers. Using immunoSEQ multiplex PCR, the repertoire was profiled, and TCRdb retains in-frame clones only, with some absent. The sample consists of around 80,000 clones, under 80% of them appearing once. Study findings and constraints: Common viral pathogens seemed, in a later analysis, to connect with several of the most significant clusters. Cytomegalovirus status, reportedly, was diagnosed with high specificity and sensitivity by the classifier. A later analysis reportedly found fewer N-insertions in an Asian-associated ancestry cluster than the roughly 670-donor mean. The study flagged some 170 TCR beta chains as cytomegalovirus-associated.

The sequencing sample was made of PBMCs. V gene TRBV7-6 combines with J gene TRBJ2-5, with 9 bases lining up with TRBD1. This TCR was recovered from a man aged 18 to 35 in good health and CMV-seropositive. CDR3 loop: CASIYGTGQGPRQETQYF. The CDR3 nucleotides read TGTGCCAGCATTTATGGGACAGGGCAAGGGCCACGCCAAGAGACCCAGTACTTC. Complete variable domain (other parts from reference TRBV7-6 and TRBJ2-5): GAGVSQSPRYKVTKRGQDVALRCDPISGHVSLYWYRQALGQGPEFLTYFNYEAQQDKSGLPNDRFSAERPEGSISTLTIQRTEQRDSAMYRCASIYGTGQGPRQETQYFGPGTRLLVL.